This TCR beta chain was retrieved from a study of T cell responses to AZD1222 COVID-19 vaccine. Worth noting for this clone: Antigen specificity is unknown.

Study results and caveats: In all cases, repertoires were sampled only after the peak T cell response. Baseline testing showed seropositivity in only a handful of AZD1222 recipients. Spike was spanned by vaccine-associated CD4 TCRs, with dominance at 160-218 and 743-854. Vaccination with two AZD1222 doses was followed by a rise in Spike-specific TCR breadth and depth.

Germline lookup yields CDR1 WNHNN and CDR2 SYGVQD (reference sequence). Trimming cost V 5 bases and J 0 bases; bases outside gene matches: 2. CDR3 length: 17 amino acids. Clones were read by immunoSEQ multiplex PCR, and TCRdb kept only the in-frame ones, dropping some. The data show roughly 100,000 clones, around 89% seen once. The sample in question was peripheral blood, obtained on day 0 of AZD1222 vaccination. This TCR was sampled from an adult in good health. The rearrangement joins TRBV10-1 to TRBJ2-3; 16 nucleotides align to TRBD2. CDR3 in amino acids: CASSSGLAGGSTDTQYF. CDR3 bases: TGCGCCAGCAGTTCGGGACTAGCGGGGGGGAGCACAGATACGCAGTATTTT.